These 27 T cell receptor beta chains share one sample of origin, sequenced in a study of OX40 agonist ivuxolimab in advanced cancers. Assay: immunoSEQ multiplex PCR; the TCRdb copy retains only in-frame clones and omits some. The sample has 76,000 or so clones; about 88% are singletons. The sample was CD4+ or CD8+ T cells sorted from blood, taken in a trial of the OX40 agonist ivuxolimab. Receptors originate from an adult with an advanced solid tumor such as melanoma, head and neck, liver or kidney cancer.

The chain links TRBV15 to TRBJ2-7, with D perhaps TRBD2 (5 bases). Trimming left V 0 bases short and J 3 bases short, with 9 bases between. The germline gives CDR1 LNHNV, CDR2 YYDKDF (reference sequence). The CDR3 is 14 residues long. CDR3 sequence: CATSRDFSGYEQYF. CDR3 DNA sequence: TGTGCCACCAGCAGAGATTTCAGCGGCTACGAGCAGTACTTC.

This sequence joins TRBV7-2 and TRBJ2-2; D gene uncertain. The germline V gene encodes CDR1 SGHTA and CDR2 FQGNSA. The CDR3 spans 14 residues. Trimming removed 1 base at V and 6 bases at J, with 9 bases between. DNA for the CDR3: TGTGCCAGCAGCTTAGAGGCCTACCCCGGGGAGCTGTTTTTT. It codes for CASSLEAYPGELFF.

The V gene is TRBV2, the J gene TRBJ1-2, with 9 bases lining up with TRBD1. The CDR3 is 15 amino acids. From germline, CDR1 is SNHLY and CDR2 FYNNEI. The junction had 6 bases not matched to a gene; V was cut back by 4 bases and J by 3 bases. The CDR3 here is CASSGLRDRDYGYTF. The CDR3 bases are TGTGCCAGCAGTGGACTCCGGGACAGGGACTATGGCTACACCTTC.

The V and J genes are TRBV11-2 and TRBJ1-3; D ambiguous. CDR3 size: 13 residues. The V and J ends lost 5 bases and 3 bases respectively, with 8 bases between them. Germline V CDR1 and CDR2: SGHAT, FQNNGV. The CDR3 spells CASSPSGGNTIYF. The CDR3 region has the DNA TGTGCCAGCAGCCCTTCGGGTGGAAACACCATATATTTT.

This clone has a handful of counts. The chain carries TRBV30 and TRBJ1-5, with D perhaps matching TRBD1 (6 bases). Germline CDR1 GTSNPN, CDR2 SVGIG (reference sequence). Deletions cut 0 bases from V and 7 bases from J, with 10 bases between. The CDR3 loop spans 13 amino acids. The chain's CDR3 is CAWSVQGRQPQHF. The CDR3 coding sequence is TGTGCCTGGAGTGTTCAGGGGAGGCAGCCCCAGCATTTT.

The V call is TRBV18, the J call TRBJ1-5; D is possibly TRBD1 (6 bases). The CDR3 is 17 residues long. Germline V gene sequence: CDR1 KGHSH, CDR2 LQKENI. Trimming took off 4 bases at V and 3 bases at J, with 19 bases between the two ends. For the CDR3, the DNA is TGTGCCAGCTCACGTTGGACAGTAAGGGGGGACAATCAGCCCCAGCATTTT. Encoded protein: CASSRWTVRGDNQPQHF.

CDR3 residues: CASSIDPDRAAYGYTF. CDR3 sequence (DNA): TGTGCCAGTAGTATAGATCCCGACAGGGCCGCCTATGGCTACACCTTC. The chain is built from TRBV19 and TRBJ1-2; 7 bases are shared with TRBD1. Trimming at V came to 0 bases and at J to 4 bases, leaving 8 bases not matched to a gene. The CDR3 has 16 amino acids. Germline lookup yields CDR1 LNHDA and CDR2 SQIVND (reference sequence). The variable domain in full, with the rest retrieved from reference TRBV19 and TRBJ1-2, is DGGITQSPKYLFRKEGQNVTLSCEQNLNHDAMYWYRQDPGQGLRLIYYSQIVNDFQKGDIAEGYSVSREKKESFPLTVTSAQKNPTAFYLCASSIDPDRAAYGYTFGSGTRLTVV.

The chain is built from TRBV7-9 and TRBJ2-1, with TRBD2 as a possible D gene (5 bases). Looked up from germline, CDR1 is SEHNR and CDR2 is FQNEAQ (reference sequence). The CDR3 sequence is 16 residues long. V was cut by 1 base and J by 2 bases, with 12 bases left in between. CDR3 region: CASSLGEGGPYNEQFF. In DNA form, the CDR3 reads TGTGCCAGCAGCTTAGGAGAGGGCGGGCCCTACAATGAGCAGTTCTTC. The full variable domain, with the rest looked up from reference TRBV7-9 and TRBJ2-1, is DTGVSQNPRHKITKRGQNVTFRCDPISEHNRLYWYRQTLGQGPEFLTYFQNEAQLEKSRLLSDRFSAERPKGSFSTLEIQRTEQGDSAMYLCASSLGEGGPYNEQFFGPGTRLTVL.

The chain links TRBV15 to TRBJ2-6, with D perhaps matching TRBD1 or TRBD2 (6 bases each). Trimming removed 4 bases from V and 0 bases from J, with 13 bases in between. CDR1 is LNHNV, CDR2 YYDKDF, per germline (reference sequence). The CDR3 is made up of 17 amino acids. The CDR3 loop reads CATSIEGGHSGANVLTF. Written as DNA, the CDR3 is TGTGCCACCAGCATCGAGGGGGGCCACTCTGGGGCCAACGTCCTGACTTTC.

In DNA, the CDR3 is TGTGCCAGCAGTCTTCCAGGGGGCGACACCGGGGAGCTGTTTTTT. Its translation is CASSLPGGDTGELFF. This chain joins TRBV27 and TRBJ2-2; 8 nucleotides align to TRBD1. Germline V gene data show CDR1 as MNHEY and CDR2 as SMNVEV (reference sequence). CDR3 length equals 15 residues. Unmatched junction bases numbered 5, after V lost 5 bases and J lost 3 bases.

This clone appeared once. This rearrangement joins TRBV4-1 to TRBJ2-7; the match to TRBD2 covers 12 bases. The CDR3 spans 16 residues. Germline CDR1 MGHRA, CDR2 YSYEKL. The junction had 4 bases not matched to a gene; V was cut back by 1 base and J by 3 bases. CDR3 amino acids: CASSQVASGRDYEQYF. For the CDR3, the DNA is TGCGCCAGCAGCCAAGTCGCTAGCGGGAGGGACTACGAGCAGTACTTC.

There are a few counts of this clone. V usage is TRBV5-1 and J usage is TRBJ2-7; D unresolved. Trimming removed 4 bases from V and 5 bases from J, with 19 bases in between. CDR3 length equals 15 residues. Germline lookup yields CDR1 SGHRS and CDR2 YFSETQ. CDR3 protein: CASSAESRIPHEQYF. The CDR3 bases are TGCGCCAGCAGCGCAGAATCAAGGATCCCCCACGAGCAGTACTTC.

The rearrangement links TRBV27 to TRBJ2-6, with D possibly called TRBD1 or TRBD2 (5 bases each). This CDR3 has 15 amino acids. In germline, CDR1 is MNHEY, CDR2 SMNVEV (reference sequence). Trimming left V 2 bases short and J 0 bases short, with 5 bases between. CDR3 sequence: CASSLGGSGANVLTF. Written as DNA, the CDR3 is TGTGCCAGCAGTTTAGGGGGCTCTGGGGCCAACGTCCTGACTTTC.

The chain carries TRBV4-2 and TRBJ2-5, with 11 bases aligning to TRBD1. CDR1 and CDR2 from the germline V gene are LGHNA and YNFKEQ. The CDR3 has 16 amino acids. V shed 2 bases and J 5 bases; nucleotides not matched to a gene: 7. CDR3 sequence (DNA): TGTGCCAGCAGCCAATTGGGGACAGGGGGTCGCGAGACCCAGTACTTC. This translates into CASSQLGTGGRETQYF.

Of note for this clone: Sequence at one end of the junction differs from germline and may be a read error. The chain uses TRBV6-5 and TRBJ1-2, with TRBD1 matching over 7 bases. CDR1 is MNHEY, CDR2 SVGAGI, per germline. The CDR3 totals 15 residues. Here the CDR3 DNA reads TGTGCCAGCAGGTACCTAGACAGGGCTGTCTATGACTACACCTTC. It codes for CASRYLDRAVYDYTF.

This clone came up a few times. This chain uses TRBV4-1 with TRBJ2-4; D is ambiguous. The V and J ends lost 3 bases and 0 bases respectively, with 12 bases between them. Germline values: CDR1 MGHRA, CDR2 YSYEKL. The CDR3 runs to 16 residues. The chain's CDR3 is CASSHVGFLAKNIQYF. CDR3 DNA: TGCGCCAGCAGCCATGTGGGCTTTTTAGCCAAAAACATTCAGTACTTC.

This clone appeared once. This chain joins TRBV28 and TRBJ2-3, with D tentatively TRBD1 or TRBD2 (5 bases each). V was shortened by 5 bases and J by 0 bases, with 15 bases between the two germline ends. The CDR3 is 16 residues long. The germline CDR1 and CDR2 sequences are MDHEN and SYDVKM. The CDR3: CASSPAPGRSTDTQYF. The CDR3 DNA is TGTGCCAGCAGTCCGGCCCCAGGGAGAAGCACAGATACGCAGTATTTT.

V and J are TRBV5-1 and TRBJ1-1, with TRBD1 matching over 7 bases. There are 12 residues in the CDR3. The junction had 8 bases not matched to a gene; V was cut back by 4 bases and J by 11 bases. The germline gives CDR1 SGHRS, CDR2 YFSETQ. The CDR3 nucleotides are TGCGCCAGCAGCCCGTCGAGGGGGCGCGCTTTCTTT. Its translation is CASSPSRGRAFF.

V and J are TRBV7-9 and TRBJ1-1; perhaps TRBD1 as D (5 bases). The CDR3 is 15 amino acids. Germline CDR1 SEHNR, CDR2 FQNEAQ (reference sequence). V gave up 4 bases and J gave up 1 base, with 13 bases separating them. DNA for the CDR3: TGTGCCAGCAGCTCCGACCGCACAGGGAACACTGAAGCTTTCTTT. Translated: CASSSDRTGNTEAFF.

The chain combines TRBV30 with TRBJ1-5; weak D call: TRBD1 (5 bases). The CDR3 is made up of 14 amino acids. V lost 0 bases and J 10 bases, leaving 16 bases between the germline ends. Germline V gene data show CDR1 as GTSNPN and CDR2 as SVGIG (reference sequence). The CDR3: CAWSVSSGLQPQHF. CDR3 DNA: TGTGCCTGGAGTGTATCGTCAGGGTTGCAACCCCAGCATTTT.

This chain uses TRBV7-8 with TRBJ1-5; TRBD1 matches 9 bases. CDR3 length: 15 amino acids. Trimming at V came to 3 bases and at J to 3 bases, leaving 3 bases not matched to a gene. Germline assignment: CDR1 SGHVS and CDR2 FQNEAQ. Here the CDR3 DNA reads TGTGCCAGCAGCTTCGGGGACAGGGCCAATCAGCCCCAGCATTTT. Its translation is CASSFGDRANQPQHF.

The table lists this clone with a few counts. The chain has TRBV7-9 and TRBJ1-1; unclear D gene. Trimming cost V 1 base and J 4 bases, with 7 bases left between them. CDR3 length: 13 residues. Per the germline V gene, CDR1 is SEHNR and CDR2 is FQNEAQ (reference sequence). The DNA for the CDR3 is TGTGCCAGCAGCTTAGAGCTAACCACTGAAGCTTTCTTT. This gives the protein CASSLELTTEAFF.

The rearrangement links TRBV2 to TRBJ1-1; tentatively, D is TRBD1 (6 bases). Germline V gives CDR1 SNHLY, CDR2 FYNNEI. This CDR3 spans 12 amino acids. Deletions cut 6 bases from V and 6 bases from J, with 11 bases between. The DNA of the CDR3 is TGTGCCAGCAGGGGTGGGGGGCCTGAAGCTTTCTTT. Its protein product is CASRGGGPEAFF. The variable domain in full, completed from reference TRBV2 and TRBJ1-1, reads EPEVTQTPSHQVTQMGQEVILRCVPISNHLYFYWYRQILGQKVEFLVSFYNNEISEKSEIFDDQFSVERPDGSNFTLKIRSTKLEDSAMYFCASRGGGPEAFFGQGTRLTVV.

This chain joins TRBV4-1 and TRBJ2-1, with 9 positions matching TRBD1. After removal of 2 bases from V and 5 bases from J, the junction contained 4 bases not matched to a gene. This CDR3 has 15 residues. Germline-derived CDR1 and CDR2 are MGHRA and YSYEKL. CDR3 nucleotide sequence: TGCGCCAGCAGCCAAACAGGGGGCGCGGACAATGAGCAGTTCTTC. Translation: CASSQTGGADNEQFF.

This chain uses TRBV6-5 with TRBJ2-5; TRBD1 agrees at 10 bases. The end of the DNA aligns better with TRBJ2-7, so the J call may be wrong. The germline CDR1 and CDR2 sequences are MNHEY and SVGAGI. The CDR3 totals 15 residues. CDR3 coding DNA: TGTGCCAGCAGTTACTTGACAGGGGGCATGTACGAGCAGTACTTC. Its protein product is CASSYLTGGMYEQYF.

This clone was counted between two and nine times. The V call is TRBV4-2, the J call TRBJ2-7; the D gene could be TRBD1 or TRBD2 (5 bases each). The V and J ends lost 0 bases and 2 bases respectively, with 17 bases between them. In germline, CDR1 is LGHNA, CDR2 YNFKEQ. The CDR3 covers 17 residues. The CDR3 here is CASSQDKGTGGAYEQYF. CDR3 sequence (DNA): TGTGCCAGCAGCCAAGATAAGGGGACCGGCGGTGCCTACGAGCAGTACTTC.

This chain's CDR3 is CASSLSGRSSYEQYF. DNA for the CDR3: TGTGCCAGCAGCTTAAGCGGGAGGAGCTCCTACGAGCAGTACTTC. This chain connects TRBV11-2 to TRBJ2-7, with 9 bases aligning to TRBD2. The germline gives CDR1 SGHAT, CDR2 FQNNGV. Unmatched junction bases numbered 2, after V lost 2 bases and J lost 0 bases. The CDR3 extends over 15 amino acids.